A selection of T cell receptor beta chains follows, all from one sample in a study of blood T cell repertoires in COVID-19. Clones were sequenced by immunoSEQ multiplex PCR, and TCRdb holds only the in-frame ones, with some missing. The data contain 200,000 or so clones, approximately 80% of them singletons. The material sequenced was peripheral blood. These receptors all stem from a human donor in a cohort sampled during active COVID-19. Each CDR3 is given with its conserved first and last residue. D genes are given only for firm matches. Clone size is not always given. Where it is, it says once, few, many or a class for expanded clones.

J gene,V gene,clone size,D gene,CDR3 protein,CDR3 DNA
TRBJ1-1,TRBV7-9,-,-,CASSSDREAFF,TGTGCCAGCAGCTCGGACAGAGAAGCTTTCTTT
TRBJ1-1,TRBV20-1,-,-,CSASSGYSTEAFF,TGCAGTGCTAGTTCGGGGTATAGCACTGAAGCTTTCTTT
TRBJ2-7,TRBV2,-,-,CASSRTTFYYEQYF,TGTGCCAGCAGTCGGACAACATTCTACTACGAGCAGTACTTC
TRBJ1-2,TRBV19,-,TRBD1,CASSIDRQGIYGYTF,TGTGCCAGTAGTATAGATCGACAGGGAATCTATGGCTACACCTTC
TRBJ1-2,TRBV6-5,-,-,CASIDPGRAGYTF,TGTGCCAGCATAGACCCGGGGAGAGCAGGCTACACCTTC
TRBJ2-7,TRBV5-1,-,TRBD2,CASSREGTGPYEQYF,TGCGCCAGCAGCCGGGAGGGGACTGGCCCCTACGAGCAGTACTTC
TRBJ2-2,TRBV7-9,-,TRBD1,CASSPRGQGSNTGELFF,TGTGCCAGCAGCCCTCGCGGACAGGGATCAAACACCGGGGAGCTGTTTTTT
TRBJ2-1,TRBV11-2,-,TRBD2,CASSLRRTSGANEQFF,TGTGCCAGCAGCTTGCGGCGGACTAGCGGTGCCAATGAGCAGTTCTTC
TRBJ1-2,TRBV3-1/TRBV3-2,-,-,CASSQGGLPAGYTF,TGTGCCAGCAGCCAAGGAGGTTTGCCCGCTGGCTACACCTTC
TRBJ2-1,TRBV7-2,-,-,CASSLAVTTHNEQFF,TGTGCCAGCAGCTTAGCGGTGACAACCCACAATGAGCAGTTCTTC
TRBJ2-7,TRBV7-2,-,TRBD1,CASSLAPGQGFEQYF,TGTGCCAGCAGCTTAGCCCCGGGACAGGGGTTTGAGCAGTACTTC
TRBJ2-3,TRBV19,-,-,CASTGTSTTDTQYF,TGTGCCAGTACGGGGACTTCCACCACAGATACGCAGTATTTT
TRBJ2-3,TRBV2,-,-,CASNTRRDADTQYF,TGTGCCAGCAATACTAGGAGGGACGCAGATACGCAGTATTTT
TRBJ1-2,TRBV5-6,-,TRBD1,CASSSGQVYGYTF,TGTGCCAGCAGCTCCGGACAGGTGTATGGCTACACCTTC
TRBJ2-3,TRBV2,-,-,CASSEGPQRRDTQYF,TGTGCCAGCAGTGAGGGCCCTCAAAGACGAGATACGCAGTATTTT
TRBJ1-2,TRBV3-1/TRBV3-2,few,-,CASSAQVGVGGYTF,TGTGCCAGCAGCGCCCAAGTAGGGGTGGGGGGCTACACCTTC
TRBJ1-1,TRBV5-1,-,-,CASSEPNTEAFF,TGCGCCAGCAGCGAGCCTAACACTGAAGCTTTCTTT
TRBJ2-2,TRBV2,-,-,CASRTYQGTGELFF,TGTGCCAGCAGGACTTATCAGGGCACCGGGGAGCTGTTTTTT
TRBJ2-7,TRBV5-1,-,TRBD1,CASRLTTGVDEQYF,TGCGCCAGCAGACTAACGACAGGGGTCGACGAGCAGTACTTC
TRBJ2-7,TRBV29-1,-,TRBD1,CSATQGQSPYEQYF,TGCAGCGCAACACAGGGGCAATCGCCCTACGAGCAGTACTTC
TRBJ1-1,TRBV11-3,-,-,CASSIFRDTEAFF,TGTGCCAGCAGTATATTCAGGGACACTGAAGCTTTCTTT
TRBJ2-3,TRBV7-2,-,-,CASSLDGQGTDTQYF,TGTGCCAGCAGCTTAGATGGGCAGGGCACAGATACGCAGTATTTT
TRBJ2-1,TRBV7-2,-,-,CASSTLGGEQFF,TGTGCCAGCAGCACCCTAGGAGGTGAGCAGTTCTTC
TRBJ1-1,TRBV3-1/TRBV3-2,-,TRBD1,CASSQGRQGNTEAFF,TGTGCCAGCAGCCAAGGCAGACAGGGCAACACTGAAGCTTTCTTT
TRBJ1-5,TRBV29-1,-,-,CSVGNREGEPQHF,TGCAGCGTGGGGAACAGGGAGGGGGAGCCCCAGCATTTT
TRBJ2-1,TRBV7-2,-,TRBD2,CASSSGGTSGRSYNEQFF,TGTGCCAGCAGCTCGGGTGGGACTAGCGGGAGGTCCTACAATGAGCAGTTCTTC
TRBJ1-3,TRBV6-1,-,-,CASSEARGGRTTGNTIYF,TGTGCCAGCAGTGAAGCGCGGGGGGGGCGGACGACCGGAAACACCATATATTTT
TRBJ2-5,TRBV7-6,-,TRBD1,CASSPQAGTGTAQYF,TGTGCCAGCAGCCCCCAAGCCGGGACAGGGACGGCCCAGTACTTC
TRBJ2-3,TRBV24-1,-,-,CATSLGGQEDTQYF,TGTGCCACCAGTCTCGGGGGGCAGGAAGATACGCAGTATTTT
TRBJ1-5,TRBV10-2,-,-,CASGAGHMIRDQPQHF,TGCGCCAGCGGCGCTGGTCACATGATCAGGGATCAGCCCCAGCATTTT
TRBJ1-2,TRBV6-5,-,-,CASRPDMYGYTF,TGTGCCAGCAGACCTGACATGTATGGCTACACCTTC